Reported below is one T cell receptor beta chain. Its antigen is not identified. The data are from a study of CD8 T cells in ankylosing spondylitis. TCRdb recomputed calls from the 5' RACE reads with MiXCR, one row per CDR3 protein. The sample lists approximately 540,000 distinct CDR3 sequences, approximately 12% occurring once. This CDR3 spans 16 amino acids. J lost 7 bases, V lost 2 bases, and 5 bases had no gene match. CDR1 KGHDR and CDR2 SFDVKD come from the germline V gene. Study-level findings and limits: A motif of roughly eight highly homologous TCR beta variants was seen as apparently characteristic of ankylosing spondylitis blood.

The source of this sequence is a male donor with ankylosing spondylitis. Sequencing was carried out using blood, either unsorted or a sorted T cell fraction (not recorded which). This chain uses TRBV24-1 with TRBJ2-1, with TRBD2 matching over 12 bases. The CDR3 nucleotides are TGTGCCACCAGTGATTCCCCTAGCGGGAGGGATAATGAGCAGTTCTTC. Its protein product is CATSDSPSGRDNEQFF.